This T cell receptor beta chain was sequenced during a study of CXCR3-negative and CXCR3-positive naive CD8 T cells. The TRB cDNA libraries were prepared by 5' RACE with UMI labels. Following a re-call of the 5' RACE reads, TCRdb has one entry per CDR3 protein and lacks DNA. This sample's table reports 140,000 to 150,000 distinct CDR3 sequences. A note on this clonotype: Its antigen remains unidentified.

Each CD8+ T cell subset was sorted in triplicate, around 300,000 cells each. The authors gated naive CD8+ T cells as CD45RO-CCR7+CD27+CD95-. The CDR3 has 15 residues. Germline CDR1 and CDR2: SGHTA and FQGNSA. Overall study results and limits: For naive cells, CXCR3-negative and CXCR3-positive subsets had similar TRBV-TRBJ usage; for memory cells, usage differed. More hydrophobic TRB CDR3s occurred in CXCR3-positive than in CXCR3-negative naive cells.

The chain recombines TRBV7-2 with TRBJ2-7; the TRBD1 assignment by TCRdb is unverifiable without DNA. The origin of this receptor is a human donor in good health. Some clones in this sample may be carry-over from other donors' samples. The sample consisted of naive CXCR3+ CD8+ T cells from blood. Documented subset: CD45RO-CCR7+CD27+CD95- naive CD8+ T cells expressing CXCR3 (TNR3+). The CDR3 here is CASSLRGTGRNEQYF.